This is a list of T cell receptor beta chains from one sample in a study of molecular identifiers for immune sequencing clone quantification. TCRdb itself ran the PCR reads through MiXCR, one entry per CDR3 protein. Of roughly 630,000 distinct CDR3 sequences in the sample, less than 30% were seen once. Source material: naive CD8+ T cells from blood, with Jurkat cell RNA spiked in. The receptors come from a human donor in good health. Some libraries in this study had Jurkat cell RNA spiked in. Both conserved end residues are part of each CDR3. A D gene is named only where the DNA matches it firmly. The listing skips clone size in some rows; elsewhere it reads once, few, many or a size class.

j_call: TRBJ2-3
clone_size: few
d_call: NA
v_call: TRBV9
cdr3_aa: CASSVGGGLLADAQYF
cdr3_nt: TGTGCCAGCAGCGTAGGTGGAGGGCTCCTCGCAGATGCGCAGTATTTT

j_call: TRBJ2-3
clone_size: many
d_call: NA
v_call: TRBV5-1
cdr3_aa: CASSFLNPDTQYF
cdr3_nt: TGCGCCAGCAGCTTCTTAAATCCAGATACGCAGTATTTT

j_call: TRBJ2-7
clone_size: NA
d_call: NA
v_call: TRBV28
cdr3_aa: CASSFRGAASGEQYF
cdr3_nt: TGTGCCAGCAGTTTCCGCGGAGCCGCATCGGGGGAGCAGTACTTC

j_call: TRBJ2-7
clone_size: few
d_call: NA
v_call: TRBV6-5
cdr3_aa: CASRSLVSYEQYF
cdr3_nt: TGTGCCAGCAGATCACTAGTTTCCTACGAGCAGTACTTC

j_call: TRBJ2-5
clone_size: NA
d_call: NA
v_call: TRBV5-6
cdr3_aa: CASSPGYEGETLYF
cdr3_nt: TGTGCCAGCAGCCCCGGGTACGAGGGGGAGACCCTGTACTTC

j_call: TRBJ2-7
clone_size: few
d_call: TRBD1
v_call: TRBV7-9
cdr3_aa: CASSLKAVPGGRYEQYF
cdr3_nt: TGTGCCAGCAGCTTAAAAGCTGTTCCAGGGGGCCGCTACGAGCAGTACTTC

j_call: TRBJ1-6
clone_size: many
d_call: NA
v_call: TRBV5-1
cdr3_aa: CASRKGESPLHF
cdr3_nt: TGCGCCAGCAGGAAGGGGGAATCACCCCTCCACTTT

j_call: TRBJ2-1
clone_size: few
d_call: NA
v_call: TRBV7-6
cdr3_aa: CASSLARFTRGPSSYNEQFF
cdr3_nt: TGTGCCAGCAGCTTAGCGCGGTTCACGCGGGGGCCGAGCTCCTACAATGAGCAGTTCTTC

j_call: TRBJ1-2
clone_size: NA
d_call: NA
v_call: TRBV4-2
cdr3_aa: CASSQTTGGDYGYTF
cdr3_nt: TGTGCCAGCAGCCAAACGACAGGAGGGGACTATGGCTACACCTTC

j_call: TRBJ2-7
clone_size: few
d_call: NA
v_call: TRBV21-1
cdr3_aa: CASSKEERPLYEQYF
cdr3_nt: TGTGCCAGCAGCAAAGAGGAAAGACCTTTATACGAGCAGTACTTC

j_call: TRBJ1-1
clone_size: many
d_call: TRBD1
v_call: TRBV2
cdr3_aa: CASMTGERTEAFF
cdr3_nt: TGTGCCAGCATGACAGGGGAGCGCACTGAAGCTTTCTTT

j_call: TRBJ2-7
clone_size: NA
d_call: NA
v_call: TRBV3-1
cdr3_aa: CASSQDQFKAETYAQYF
cdr3_nt: TGTGCCAGCAGCCAAGATCAATTCAAGGCGGAGACCTACGCGCAGTACTTC

j_call: TRBJ2-5
clone_size: many
d_call: NA
v_call: TRBV12-3/TRBV12-4
cdr3_aa: CASSPHLNRVTQYF
cdr3_nt: TGTGCCAGCAGTCCCCACCTCAATAGGGTGACCCAGTACTTC

j_call: TRBJ2-3
clone_size: many
d_call: NA
v_call: TRBV9
cdr3_aa: CASSAEDNGGDTQYF
cdr3_nt: TGTGCCAGCAGCGCCGAGGACAACGGGGGAGATACGCAGTATTTT

j_call: TRBJ2-5
clone_size: NA
d_call: NA
v_call: TRBV20-1
cdr3_aa: CSARDAGKGQETQYF
cdr3_nt: TGCAGTGCTAGAGACGCAGGGAAGGGGCAAGAGACCCAGTACTTC

j_call: TRBJ1-1
clone_size: many
d_call: TRBD1
v_call: TRBV29-1
cdr3_aa: CSVEGVDRASGTEAFF
cdr3_nt: TGCAGCGTTGAAGGAGTCGACAGGGCGAGCGGCACTGAAGCTTTCTTT

j_call: TRBJ2-3
clone_size: many
d_call: NA
v_call: TRBV20-1
cdr3_aa: CSARDGDSSTDTQYF
cdr3_nt: TGCAGTGCTAGAGATGGAGACAGCAGCACAGATACGCAGTATTTT

j_call: TRBJ2-6
clone_size: NA
d_call: NA
v_call: TRBV4-2
cdr3_aa: CASSQGAGSGANVLTF
cdr3_nt: TGTGCCAGCAGCCAAGGGGCAGGCTCTGGGGCCAACGTCCTGACTTTC

j_call: TRBJ2-7
clone_size: many
d_call: NA
v_call: TRBV7-9
cdr3_aa: CASSHHRQVLEQYF
cdr3_nt: TGTGCCAGCAGCCACCACAGACAGGTCCTCGAGCAGTACTTC

j_call: TRBJ2-5
clone_size: many
d_call: NA
v_call: TRBV9
cdr3_aa: CASSDGQTGETQYF
cdr3_nt: TGTGCCAGCAGCGATGGACAAACCGGAGAGACCCAGTACTTC

j_call: TRBJ2-1
clone_size: NA
d_call: TRBD2
v_call: TRBV7-3
cdr3_aa: CASSSTGTSKNEQFF
cdr3_nt: TGTGCCAGCAGCTCTACCGGGACTAGTAAAAATGAGCAGTTCTTC

j_call: TRBJ2-1
clone_size: NA
d_call: NA
v_call: TRBV20-1
cdr3_aa: CSASIRGEYNEQLF
cdr3_nt: TGCAGTGCTAGTATCCGGGGAGAATACAATGAGCAGCTCTTC

j_call: TRBJ2-3
clone_size: many
d_call: TRBD1
v_call: TRBV7-9
cdr3_aa: CASSDRDRESDTQYF
cdr3_nt: TGTGCCAGCAGCGATCGGGACAGGGAGAGTGATACGCAGTATTTT

j_call: TRBJ2-7
clone_size: NA
d_call: NA
v_call: TRBV7-9
cdr3_aa: CASIPGQGSYEQYF
cdr3_nt: TGTGCCAGCATCCCGGGTCAGGGGAGCTACGAGCAGTACTTC